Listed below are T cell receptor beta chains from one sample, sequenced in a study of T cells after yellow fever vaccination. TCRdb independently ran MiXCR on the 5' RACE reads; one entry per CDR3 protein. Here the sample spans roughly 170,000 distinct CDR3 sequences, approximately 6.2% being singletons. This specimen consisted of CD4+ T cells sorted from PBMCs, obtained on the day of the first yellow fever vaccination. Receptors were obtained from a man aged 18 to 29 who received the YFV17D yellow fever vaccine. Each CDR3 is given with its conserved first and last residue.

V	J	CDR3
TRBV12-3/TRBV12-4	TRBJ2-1	CASSSPGGQVTIEQFF
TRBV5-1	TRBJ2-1	CASSLNPGLNEQFF
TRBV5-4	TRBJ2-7	CASSLGLAENYEQYF
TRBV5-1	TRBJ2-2	CASSYMGAMNTGELFF
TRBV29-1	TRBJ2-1	CSVEKFYTRSYNEQFF
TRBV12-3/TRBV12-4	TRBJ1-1	CASSPLTRGNTEAFF
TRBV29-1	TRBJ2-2	CSVEDWGSEDSTGELFF
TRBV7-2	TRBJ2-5	CASSLVWLETQYF
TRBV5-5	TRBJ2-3	CASSLRTGATDTQYF
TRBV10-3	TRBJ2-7	CAISYRDAKRTSSDVQYF
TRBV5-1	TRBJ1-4	CASRDGVMEKLFF
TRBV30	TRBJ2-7	CAWSVSSYEQYF
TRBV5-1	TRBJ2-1	CASSSPGQGAGGEQFF
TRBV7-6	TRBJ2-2	CASRPLRVQRGARTNTGELFF
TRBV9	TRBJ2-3	CASSVAREDTQYF
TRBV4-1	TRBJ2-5	CASSLARKMLAQETQYF
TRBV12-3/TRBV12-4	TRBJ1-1	CASSYDRETEAFF
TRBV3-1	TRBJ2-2	CASSPPPGLSGGESNTGELFF
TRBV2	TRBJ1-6	CASSEDGGRVNSPLHF
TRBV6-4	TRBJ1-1	CASSRTGGTEAFF
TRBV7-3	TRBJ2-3	CASSFSGPSTDTQYF
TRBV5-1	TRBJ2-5	CASSLAGANPQETQYF
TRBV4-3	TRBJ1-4	CASSQDVSRATNEKLFF
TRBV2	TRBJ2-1	CASRVGRYNEQFF
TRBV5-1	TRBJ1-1	CASSLADRGREAIF